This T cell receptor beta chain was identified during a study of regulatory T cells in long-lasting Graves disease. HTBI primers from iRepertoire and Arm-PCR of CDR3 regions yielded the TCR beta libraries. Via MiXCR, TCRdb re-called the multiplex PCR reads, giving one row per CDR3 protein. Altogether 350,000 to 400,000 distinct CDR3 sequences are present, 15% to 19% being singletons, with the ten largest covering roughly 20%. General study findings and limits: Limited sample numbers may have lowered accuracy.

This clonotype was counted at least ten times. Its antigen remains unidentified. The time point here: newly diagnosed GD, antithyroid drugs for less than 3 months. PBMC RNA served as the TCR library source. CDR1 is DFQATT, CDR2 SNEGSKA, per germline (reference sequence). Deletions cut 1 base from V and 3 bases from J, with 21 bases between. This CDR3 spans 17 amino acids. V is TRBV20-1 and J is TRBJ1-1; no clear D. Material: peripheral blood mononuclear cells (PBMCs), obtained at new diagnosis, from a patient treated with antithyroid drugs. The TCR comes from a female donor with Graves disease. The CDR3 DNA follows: TGCAGTGCTAGAGCTCCCCTCGCGAAAGCAGTGGACACTGAAGCTTTCTTT. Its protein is CSARAPLAKAVDTEAFF.